This passage covers 23 T cell receptor beta chains from one sample sequenced in a study of shared clonotypes between healthy human individuals. Sequencing used immunoSEQ multiplex PCR; TCRdb keeps in-frame clones, though not all of them. The sample has around 980,000 clones; 70% to 80% are singletons. The sequenced sample was memory CD4+ T cells from PBMCs. The subset was: CD45RA-negative fraction. The source is a man between 18 and 29 years old in good health. Some clones in this sample may be carry-over from other donors' samples.

The chain couples TRBV5-1 to TRBJ2-6; D remains ambiguous. The CDR3 covers 18 residues. Deletions cut 4 bases from V and 0 bases from J, with 17 bases between. Germline lookup yields CDR1 SGHRS and CDR2 YFSETQ. The CDR3 DNA is TGCGCCAGCAGCCCGGGTGGCTTCCCCCTCTCTGGGGCCAACGTCCTGACTTTC. Residues: CASSPGGFPLSGANVLTF.

The chain has TRBV6-1 and TRBJ2-3, with D hard to call. The CDR3 contains 15 residues. With 4 bases removed from V and 4 bases from J, the gap between germline ends came to 15 bases. The germline gives CDR1 MNHNS, CDR2 SASEGT. CDR3 sequence (DNA): TGTGCCAGCAGTGTGGGCCCCGGCCTCCCAGATACGCAGTATTTT. Translation: CASSVGPGLPDTQYF.

The chain carries TRBV19 and TRBJ1-3; 7 positions match TRBD1. In germline, CDR1 is LNHDA, CDR2 SQIVND (reference sequence). This CDR3 spans 16 amino acids. The J segment lost 0 bases and the V segment lost 6 bases, leaving 8 bases of the junction unmatched. The CDR3 spells CASSLRQGDSGNTIYF. The DNA of the CDR3 is TGTGCCAGTAGCCTAAGACAGGGTGACTCTGGAAACACCATATATTTT.

The chain has TRBV10-1 and TRBJ2-5, with 8 bases matching TRBD2. V was clipped by 7 bases and J by 8 bases; unmatched bases: 18. Germline assignment: CDR1 WNHNN and CDR2 SYGVQD (reference sequence). CDR3 size: 16 residues. For the CDR3, the DNA is TGCGCCAGCATCGGGCGGTCTCTCGGGGGGGTTGACACCCAGTACTTC. Encoded protein: CASIGRSLGGVDTQYF.

This clone was detected only once. The chain couples TRBV7-9 to TRBJ1-5; D ambiguous. Trimming took 3 bases from V and 2 from J, leaving 14 bases between them. This CDR3 has 16 amino acids. CDR1 and CDR2 (germline): SEHNR, FQNEAQ (reference sequence). The CDR3 loop is CASSFSRGSGNQPQHF. CDR3 sequence (DNA): TGTGCCAGCAGCTTCAGCAGAGGATCGGGCAATCAGCCCCAGCATTTT.

V and J are TRBV7-8 and TRBJ2-3; 14 bases are a match to TRBD2. V gave up 5 bases and J gave up 7 bases; unmatched junction bases: 8. The CDR3 is made up of 16 amino acids. Per germline, CDR1 SGHVS and CDR2 FQNEAQ. For the CDR3, the DNA is TGTGCCAGCAGCCCGGGACTAGCGGGAGCTGGGAATACGCAGTATTTT. This sequence encodes CASSPGLAGAGNTQYF.

This clone was seen many times. The chain employs TRBV23-1 and TRBJ1-5, with TRBD1 matching 8 bases. TRBV23-1 is classed as an ORF, of uncertain function. CDR3 length equals 19 residues. The V gene end was trimmed by 8 bases and the J gene end by 2 bases; junction bases not matched to a gene: 20. This chain's CDR3 is CASHYFVTGASCGNQPQHF. DNA for the CDR3: TGCGCCAGCCACTATTTCGTGACAGGGGCGTCGTGTGGCAATCAGCCCCAGCATTTT.

This chain uses TRBV7-9 with TRBJ1-1; 7 bases agree with TRBD1. The length of the CDR3 is 13 residues. Unmatched junction bases numbered 3, after V lost 2 bases and J lost 6 bases. Germline assignment: CDR1 SEHNR and CDR2 FQNEAQ (reference sequence). The CDR3 is CASSLSRGAEAFF. CDR3 in DNA: TGTGCCAGCAGCTTAAGCAGGGGGGCTGAAGCTTTCTTT.

As to this clone: Other DNA sequences from this sample encode an identical CDR3 as well. V and J are TRBV27 and TRBJ1-1; D is undetermined. V was trimmed by 3 bases and J by 1 base, leaving 6 bases between them. Germline lookup yields CDR1 MNHEY and CDR2 SMNVEV (reference sequence). The CDR3 has 13 residues. For the CDR3, the DNA is TGTGCCAGCAGTTTGTTCAGGAACACTGAAGCTTTCTTT. Translating it yields CASSLFRNTEAFF.

This clone has just one count. The chain links TRBV7-9 to TRBJ2-7; TRBD1 is a possible D gene (5 bases). Trimming removed 1 base at V and 7 bases at J, with 14 bases between. This CDR3 has 14 residues. Germline values: CDR1 SEHNR, CDR2 FQNEAQ (reference sequence). CDR3 amino acids: CASSLGTTPREQYF. DNA for the CDR3: TGTGCCAGCAGCTTAGGGACAACCCCGAGGGAGCAGTACTTC.

The V call is TRBV5-5, the J call TRBJ1-1; no firm D call. CDR3 length: 12 amino acids. The germline V gene has CDR1 SGHKS and CDR2 YYEKEE (reference sequence). The ends were cut back, 2 bases at V and 10 bases at J, with 12 bases in the middle. The CDR3 protein is CASSFSTAGAFF. The CDR3 DNA sequence: TGTGCCAGCAGCTTCAGCACAGCCGGAGCTTTCTTT.

This clone was seen a handful of times. This chain connects TRBV27 to TRBJ1-5, with unresolved D. The V end lost 5 bases, the J end lost 3 bases, and 14 bases lay between the germline ends. CDR3 length: 15 residues. Germline CDR1 and CDR2: MNHEY and SMNVEV (reference sequence). The CDR3 reads CASSLVDHPNQPQHF. The CDR3 DNA follows: TGTGCCAGCAGTCTTGTGGACCACCCCAATCAGCCCCAGCATTTT.

The chain couples TRBV5-6 to TRBJ2-2, with TRBD2 matching 8 bases. Looked up from germline, CDR1 is SGHDT and CDR2 is YYEEEE. The CDR3 loop spans 15 amino acids. V was pared by 4 bases and J by 9 bases, with 11 bases of the junction left unmatched. CDR3 sequence: CASSPGLDGTRELFF. The CDR3 coding sequence is TGTGCCAGCAGCCCGGGACTAGATGGGACCAGGGAGCTGTTTTTT.

The chain uses TRBV29-1 and TRBJ2-3, with TRBD1 identical over 7 bases. V lost 6 bases to trimming and J lost 3 bases; unmatched junction nucleotides: 12. The CDR3 runs 15 residues. Germline V lookup: CDR1 SQVTM, CDR2 ANQGSEA. CDR3 DNA: TGCAGCGTCCCTTCCTGGACAGGTTTGACAGATACGCAGTATTTT. Translation: CSVPSWTGLTDTQYF.

The CDR3 DNA is TGCGCCAGCAGCCAAGGACGGGCTGGCCGGAACACCGGGGAGCTGTTTTTT. Translating it yields CASSQGRAGRNTGELFF. The chain uses TRBV4-1 and TRBJ2-2; unclear D gene. The V end lost 1 base, the J end lost 1 base, and 13 bases lay between the germline ends. Germline V gene sequence: CDR1 MGHRA, CDR2 YSYEKL. The CDR3 loop spans 17 amino acids.

The genes are TRBV7-8 and TRBJ2-1; D may correspond to TRBD1 or TRBD2 (5 bases each). Germline CDR1 and CDR2: SGHVS and FQNEAQ. This CDR3 has 15 residues. V lost 5 bases and J lost 5, with 16 bases in between. CDR3 residues: CASSIEGSPHNEQFF. The CDR3 nucleotides read TGTGCCAGCAGCATAGAGGGGTCTCCTCACAATGAGCAGTTCTTC.

This clone has more than one count but fewer than ten. The chain carries TRBV4-1 and TRBJ2-7; TRBD1 aligns across 9 bases. The CDR3 is made up of 14 amino acids. V was clipped by 0 bases and J by 6 bases; unmatched bases: 3. Germline V gene lookup returns CDR1 MGHRA and CDR2 YSYEKL. CDR3 in DNA: TGCGCCAGCAGCCAAGATGGGACAGGGACCGAGCAGTACTTC. Its translation is CASSQDGTGTEQYF.

The chain joins TRBV5-1 to TRBJ2-3; TRBD2 aligns across 10 bases. The ends lost 4 bases at V and 4 bases at J; junction bases unmatched: 12. Germline V CDR1 and CDR2: SGHRS, YFSETQ. The CDR3 loop spans 17 amino acids. The CDR3 region has the DNA TGCGCCAGCAGCAGGAACTTAGCGGGAGGTAGCGCAGATACGCAGTATTTT. This translates into CASSRNLAGGSADTQYF. Filled out from reference TRBV5-1 and TRBJ2-3, the complete variable domain reads KAGVTQTPRYLIKTRGQQVTLSCSPISGHRSVSWYQQTPGQGLQFLFEYFSETQRNKGNFPGRFSGRQFSNSRSEMNVSTLELGDSALYLCASSRNLAGGSADTQYFGPGTRLTVL.

This clone was counted a few times. The rearrangement uses TRBV6-5 and TRBJ1-2; D is undetermined. With 5 bases removed from V and 6 bases from J, the gap between germline ends came to 13 bases. CDR1 and CDR2 (germline): MNHEY, SVGAGI. The CDR3 sequence is 13 residues long. The CDR3 nucleotides are TGTGCCAGCAGTCCGGCCTTCAGGAATGGCTACACCTTC. Residues: CASSPAFRNGYTF.

This clone occurred once. J is TRBJ2-1 and V is TRBV14; possibly TRBD1 or TRBD2 for D (6 bases each). V lost 5 bases, J lost 8 bases, and 16 bases lay in between. This CDR3 spans 14 amino acids. Germline V gene sequence: CDR1 SGHDN, CDR2 FVKESK. The CDR3 nucleotides are TGTGCCAGCAGCTTCGACGGGGGCCGATATGAGCAGTTCTTC. Translated: CASSFDGGRYEQFF.

The chain joins TRBV10-3 to TRBJ2-2, with 11 bases matching TRBD2. This CDR3 contains 16 residues. Germline V gene sequence: CDR1 ENHRY, CDR2 SYGVKD. V lost 10 bases, J lost 4 bases, and 11 bases stayed unmatched. The CDR3 here is CASSTSGAPFTGELFF. CDR3 bases: TGTGCCAGTTCGACTAGCGGGGCCCCGTTCACCGGGGAGCTGTTTTTT.

In the case of this clone: A single base separates this from a much larger clone, so it may be a read error. The conserved final phenylalanine or tryptophan is absent from the CDR3, which likely points to a read error. V gene TRBV29-1 combines with J gene TRBJ1-2, with D uncertain. Trimming removed 4 bases from V and 4 bases from J, with 13 bases in between. Germline loops: CDR1 SQVTM, CDR2 ANQGSEA. CDR3 length equals 13 residues. CDR3 in amino acids: CSVVTPRIYGYTS. The CDR3 DNA reads TGCAGCGTTGTGACACCCAGAATCTATGGCTACACCTCC.

This clone is a singleton in its sample. The chain combines TRBV5-1 with TRBJ2-7; TRBD1 is a possible D gene (6 bases). Trimming stripped 2 bases from V and 4 bases from J, with 13 bases between. The CDR3 runs 14 residues. Germline V lookup: CDR1 SGHRS, CDR2 YFSETQ. The DNA for the CDR3 is TGCGCCAGCAGCTTTGGGGGCGCGATGTACGAGCAGTACTTC. This encodes CASSFGGAMYEQYF.